This entry features one T cell receptor beta chain sequence. Every participating donor gave one draw, a heparinised blood sample averaging around 0.11 L. The data stem from a study of beta chain features in type 1 diabetes. Trimming pared 2 bases from V and 1 base from J, leaving 3 bases between. Germline V lookup: CDR1 SGHNT, CDR2 YYREEE (reference sequence). The CDR3 has 12 amino acids. Isolated RNA was reverse transcribed in full, so expressed TCRB transcripts were sequenced. The protocol was immunoSEQ multiplex PCR, while the TCRdb copy is restricted to in-frame clones and leaves out a portion. The sample contains roughly 350,000 clones, around 10% of which appear only once.

Sequences were obtained from naive CD4+ T cells from blood. The chain combines TRBV5-4 with TRBJ2-5; D is undetermined. The source is a woman aged 30 to 39 in good health. The CDR3 reads CASSFSQETQYF. The CDR3 DNA is TGTGCCAGCAGCTTCAGCCAAGAGACCCAGTACTTC.